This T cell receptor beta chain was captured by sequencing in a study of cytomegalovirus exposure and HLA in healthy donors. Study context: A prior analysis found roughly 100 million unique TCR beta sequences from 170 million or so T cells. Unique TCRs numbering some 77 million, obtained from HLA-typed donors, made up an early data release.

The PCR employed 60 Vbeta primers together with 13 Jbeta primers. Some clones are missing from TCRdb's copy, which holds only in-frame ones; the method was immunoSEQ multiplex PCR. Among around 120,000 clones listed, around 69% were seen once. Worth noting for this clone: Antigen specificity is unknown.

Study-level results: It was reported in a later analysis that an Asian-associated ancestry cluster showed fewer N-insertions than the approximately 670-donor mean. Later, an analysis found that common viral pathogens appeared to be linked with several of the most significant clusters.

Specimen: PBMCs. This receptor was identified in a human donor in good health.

CDR3: CAISGTGGGAAADTQYF. Here the CDR3 DNA reads TGTGCCATCAGCGGGACAGGGGGCGGCGCGGCCGCAGATACGCAGTATTTT. This chain joins TRBV10-3 and TRBJ2-3; TRBD1 aligns across 12 bases. The germline CDR1 and CDR2 sequences are ENHRY and SYGVKD. CDR3 length equals 17 residues. The V gene end was trimmed by 6 bases and the J gene end by 4 bases; junction bases not matched to a gene: 11.